The next 22 T cell receptor beta chains were all read from a single sample in a study of control samples from healthy donors and cancer patients. TCRdb's copy holds only in-frame clones and misses some; the assay was immunoSEQ multiplex PCR. Of around 70,000 clones in the sample, over 90% were seen once. Sequences were obtained from blood. Every receptor here comes from a woman aged 25 to 39 in good health.

The rearrangement uses TRBV11-1 and TRBJ1-1, with D unresolved. The CDR3 extends over 14 amino acids. V shed 3 bases and J shed 8 bases, with 16 bases lying between them. CDR1 is SGHAT and CDR2 is FQDESV in the germline V gene (reference sequence). CDR3 coding DNA: TGTGCCAGCAGCTTGAAGATGCGAGAGAACGAAGCTTTCTTT. Its protein is CASSLKMRENEAFF.

CDR3 amino acids: CASSIDGYEQYV. DNA for the CDR3: TGTGCCAGCAGCATAGACGGCTACGAGCAGTACGTC. The chain is built from TRBV5-4 and TRBJ2-7; D not resolved. Germline V lookup: CDR1 SGHNT, CDR2 YYREEE (reference sequence). This CDR3 comprises 12 residues. V was clipped by 4 bases and J by 3 bases, with 8 bases between them.

This clone appeared once. The rearrangement joins TRBV12-5 to TRBJ1-1, with D perhaps TRBD1 (5 bases). Germline values: CDR1 LGHNT, CDR2 FRNRAP. V shed 7 bases and J shed 1 base, with 10 bases lying between them. CDR3 length: 13 amino acids. The CDR3 DNA reads as TGTGCTAGTGTTGGGGACGGGAACACTGAAGCTTTCTTT. It is translated as CASVGDGNTEAFF.

The rearrangement uses TRBV1 and TRBJ2-3; the table's D call of TRBD2 was not tested on the DNA. TRBV1 is deemed a pseudogene. The CDR3 has 16 amino acids. DNA of the CDR3: TGCACCAGCAGCCAAGAGGACTGGATTATTACAGATACGCAGTATTTT. Its protein is CTSSQEDWIITDTQYF.

Turning to this clone: Other DNA variants within this sample encode the same CDR3. The CDR3 DNA sequence: TGTGCCAGCAGCTTAGGCCAGACAGGGGATCGCACAGATACGCAGTATTTT. Its translation is CASSLGQTGDRTDTQYF. The chain recombines TRBV7-9 with TRBJ2-3; 8 nucleotides align to TRBD1. In germline, CDR1 is SEHNR, CDR2 FQNEAQ (reference sequence). The CDR3 length is 17 residues. V lost 1 base and J lost 1; bases outside the gene matches: 7.

This clone was picked up one time. This chain links TRBV5-6 with TRBJ2-7, with D hard to call. Germline lookup yields CDR1 SGHDT and CDR2 YYEEEE. The V and J ends lost 1 base and 0 bases respectively, with 11 bases between them. This CDR3 is built from 15 residues. Here the CDR3 reads CASSLMTRSSYEQYF. Written as DNA, the CDR3 is TGTGCCAGCAGCTTGATGACCAGGAGCTCCTACGAGCAGTACTTC.

The chain has TRBV15 and TRBJ1-3; D is possibly TRBD1 (5 bases). Deletions cut 5 bases from V and 0 bases from J, with 14 bases between. The V gene's germline CDR1 is LNHNV and CDR2 YYDKDF (reference sequence). The CDR3 contains 16 residues. The DNA for the CDR3 is TGTGCCACCAGCGGGCAACAGGCCTCCTCTGGAAACACCATATATTTT. It specifies CATSGQQASSGNTIYF.

The rearrangement uses TRBV3-1 (or the pseudogene TRBV3-2) and TRBJ2-2, with 13 nucleotides matching TRBD2. CDR3 length equals 17 residues. The germline V gene encodes CDR1 LGHDT and CDR2 YNNKEL (reference sequence). The J segment lost 3 bases and the V segment lost 6 bases, leaving 7 bases of the junction unmatched. This CDR3 is CASRQTSGGTYTGELFF. The DNA for the CDR3 is TGTGCCAGCAGGCAGACTAGCGGGGGGACTTACACCGGGGAGCTGTTTTTT.

This clone was seen only a few times. In DNA form, the CDR3 reads TGTGCCAGCACCCTAGGGGACAGCAGAAATTCACCCCTCCACTTT. The encoded protein is CASTLGDSRNSPLHF. V usage is TRBV6-5 and J usage is TRBJ1-6; TRBD1 aligns across 7 bases. CDR3 size: 15 residues. V dropped 7 bases and J dropped 7; count of bases not matched to a gene: 10. CDR1 MNHEY and CDR2 SVGAGI come from the germline V gene.

The CDR3 is CASSVGGAGANVLTF. The CDR3 DNA sequence: TGTGCCAGCAGTGTCGGTGGGGCCGGGGCCAACGTCCTGACTTTC. This chain uses TRBV25-1 with TRBJ2-6; D might be TRBD1 (5 bases). This CDR3 spans 15 amino acids. The V end was cut by 4 bases, the J end by 4 bases, with 11 bases between. Germline CDR1 reads MGHDK; CDR2 reads SYGVNS.

This clone came up once. V usage is TRBV9 and J usage is TRBJ1-2, with D uncertain. Germline V gene sequence: CDR1 SGDLS, CDR2 YYNGEE. V was cut by 4 bases and J by 2 bases, with 12 bases left in between. This CDR3 has 14 amino acids. Here the CDR3 reads CASSSRGENYGYTF. CDR3 DNA: TGTGCCAGCAGCTCCCGCGGTGAGAACTATGGCTACACCTTC.

V is TRBV6-5 and J is TRBJ1-4, with a possible D match to TRBD1 (5 bases). CDR3 length: 13 amino acids. The germline V gene has CDR1 MNHEY and CDR2 SVGAGI. Trimming removed 5 bases from V and 9 bases from J, with 13 bases in between. Here the CDR3 reads CASSPPGGKKLFF. The CDR3 DNA follows: TGTGCCAGCAGTCCTCCGGGGGGGAAAAAACTGTTTTTT.

The chain joins TRBV19 to TRBJ1-2; no clear D gene. From germline, CDR1 is LNHDA and CDR2 SQIVND (reference sequence). Trimming left V 3 bases short and J 5 bases short, with 10 bases between. This CDR3 has 13 amino acids. The CDR3 protein is CASSIGGKYGYTF. CDR3 DNA sequence: TGTGCCAGTAGTATTGGCGGAAAATATGGCTACACCTTC.

The chain is built from TRBV3-1 (or the pseudogene TRBV3-2) and TRBJ2-1; D is possibly TRBD2 (5 bases). Trimming shortened V by 0 bases and J by 3 bases, and 21 bases separated the two germline ends. Germline V gene sequence: CDR1 LGHDT, CDR2 YNNKEL (reference sequence). This CDR3 is 19 amino acids long. CDR3 nucleotide sequence: TGTGCCAGCAGCCAAGAGGGTGGACGGGGAAGGAACAGCTACAATGAGCAGTTCTTC. Translation gives CASSQEGGRGRNSYNEQFF.

The chain recombines TRBV15 with TRBJ2-3, with 7 bases lining up with TRBD1. V shed 0 bases and J 2 bases; nucleotides not matched to a gene: 5. The CDR3 sequence is 16 residues long. The germline CDR1 and CDR2 sequences are LNHNV and YYDKDF (reference sequence). This CDR3 is CATSRDRQGVTDTQYF. CDR3 bases: TGTGCCACCAGCAGAGATCGGCAGGGGGTCACAGATACGCAGTATTTT. The full variable domain, with the rest looked up from reference TRBV15 and TRBJ2-3, is DAMVIQNPRYQVTQFGKPVTLSCSQTLNHNVMYWYQQKSSQAPKLLFHYYDKDFNNEADTPDNFQSRRPNTSFCFLDIRSPGLGDTAMYLCATSRDRQGVTDTQYFGPGTRLTVL.

The chain is built from TRBV3-1 (or the pseudogene TRBV3-2) and TRBJ2-5, with D uncertain. Germline values: CDR1 LGHDT, CDR2 YNNKEL (reference sequence). The CDR3 is 15 amino acids. V was trimmed by 4 bases and J by 7 bases, leaving 19 bases between them. The CDR3 nucleotides are TGTGCCAGCAGCCTCGAGGTAGCTGCGTCCGGGACCCAGTACTTC. This translates into CASSLEVAASGTQYF.

The chain uses TRBV4-1 and TRBJ2-1; 14 positions match TRBD2. From germline, CDR1 is MGHRA and CDR2 YSYEKL. Trimming cost V 5 bases and J 4 bases; bases outside gene matches: 10. The CDR3 covers 18 residues. The CDR3 sequence is CASSRTTSGGAVYNEQFF. DNA for the CDR3: TGCGCCAGCAGCAGGACGACTAGCGGGGGGGCTGTATACAATGAGCAGTTCTTC.

The chain is built from TRBV27 and TRBJ1-1; possibly TRBD1 for D (5 bases). The CDR3 loop spans 13 amino acids. V lost 5 bases and J lost 6, with 13 bases in between. CDR1 is MNHEY, CDR2 SMNVEV, per germline (reference sequence). CDR3 residues: CASSTSGGAEAFF. CDR3 DNA: TGTGCCAGCAGTACCTCCGGGGGGGCTGAAGCTTTCTTT.

A single count supports this clone. The chain is built from TRBV7-9 and TRBJ1-5; 9 bases are a match to TRBD1. Germline trimming cut 4 bases from V and 2 bases from J; bases unmatched to any gene: 9. The germline gives CDR1 SEHNR, CDR2 FQNEAQ (reference sequence). The CDR3 is 17 amino acids. The CDR3 nucleotides read TGTGCCAGCAGCTCCACAACAGGGACAGGGCGCAATCAGCCCCAGCATTTT. Translated, it gives CASSSTTGTGRNQPQHF. Full variable domain (missing parts from reference TRBV7-9 and TRBJ1-5): DTGVSQNPRHKITKRGQNVTFRCDPISEHNRLYWYRQTLGQGPEFLTYFQNEAQLEKSRLLSDRFSAERPKGSFSTLEIQRTEQGDSAMYLCASSSTTGTGRNQPQHFGDGTRLSIL.

This clone is a singleton in its sample. This sequence joins TRBV7-3 and TRBJ2-1, with D perhaps TRBD2 (5 bases). The CDR3 extends over 18 amino acids. Germline V gene data show CDR1 as SGHTA and CDR2 as FQGTGA. Trimming pared 5 bases from V and 5 bases from J, leaving 25 bases between. The CDR3 DNA follows: TGTGCCAGCAGCCTGAGCTTAGGTTTAATCTCGGGGAACAATGAGCAGTTCTTC. Translating it yields CASSLSLGLISGNNEQFF.

In this sample, this clone turned up once. The chain joins TRBV7-3 to TRBJ2-2; D unresolved. V was cut by 4 bases and J by 4 bases, with 10 bases left in between. The CDR3 consists of 14 residues. Germline values: CDR1 SGHTA, CDR2 FQGTGA. The CDR3 is CASSSGSSTGELFF. The CDR3 region has the DNA TGTGCCAGCAGCTCGGGCTCCTCCACCGGGGAGCTGTTTTTT.

CDR3 protein: CASSLELEPQETQYF. In DNA, the CDR3 is TGTGCCAGCAGCTTAGAATTAGAGCCCCAAGAGACCCAGTACTTC. The chain uses TRBV7-9 and TRBJ2-5; D gene uncertain. Trimming removed 1 base at V and 1 base at J, with 10 bases between. CDR1 SEHNR and CDR2 FQNEAQ come from the germline V gene (reference sequence). The length of the CDR3 is 15 residues. Variable domain in full (rest from reference TRBV7-9 and TRBJ2-5): DTGVSQNPRHKITKRGQNVTFRCDPISEHNRLYWYRQTLGQGPEFLTYFQNEAQLEKSRLLSDRFSAERPKGSFSTLEIQRTEQGDSAMYLCASSLELEPQETQYFGPGTRLLVL.